A single sample gave rise to the 5 T cell receptor beta chains below, sequenced in a study of blood T cell repertoires in COVID-19. Profiled with immunoSEQ multiplex PCR; TCRdb holds only in-frame clones, not every one. The table includes a few hundred thousand clones, roughly 85% detected once. Sequencing input: peripheral blood. These TCRs come from a woman aged 18-29 years with acute or convalescent COVID-19.

The V and J genes are TRBV6-5 and TRBJ2-7, with 9 bases lining up with TRBD1. J gave up 0 bases and V 4 bases, and 4 bases lay outside the gene matches. This CDR3 is 15 amino acids long. From germline, CDR1 is MNHEY and CDR2 SVGAGI. The CDR3 region has the DNA TGTGCCAGCAGTTCCGACAGGGGGGGCTCCTACGAGCAGTACTTC. Amino acid sequence: CASSSDRGGSYEQYF.

The chain is built from TRBV21-1 and TRBJ2-5; TRBD1 reflects the table's D call only, with no check against the DNA. TRBV21-1 is listed as a pseudogene. The CDR3 is 15 amino acids. In DNA, the CDR3 is TGTGCCAGCAGCAAAGGTTGCAGGGTGAGAGAGACCCAGTACTTC. It codes for CASSKGCRVRETQYF.

This rearrangement joins TRBV30 to TRBJ2-5; TRBD1 agrees at 10 bases. The germline V gene encodes CDR1 GTSNPN and CDR2 SVGIG (reference sequence). This CDR3 is built from 17 residues. J was trimmed by 0 bases and V by 5 bases; bases with no gene match: 12. Written as DNA, the CDR3 is TGTGCCTGGGGGGCCTTCCGGGACAGGGGAGACCAAGAGACCCAGTACTTC. It translates to CAWGAFRDRGDQETQYF.

The gene calls are TRBV25-1 and TRBJ2-7, with 10 bases fitting TRBD1. Germline V gene lookup returns CDR1 MGHDK and CDR2 SYGVNS. J was trimmed by 2 bases and V by 10 bases; bases with no gene match: 5. This CDR3 is 13 amino acids long. The CDR3 sequence: CAIDGTGAYEQYF. The CDR3 region has the DNA TGTGCCATCGATGGGACAGGGGCCTACGAGCAGTACTTC.

The rearrangement links TRBV5-4 to TRBJ1-5; 9 nucleotides match TRBD1. CDR3 length: 18 residues. V lost 0 bases to trimming and J lost 2 bases; unmatched junction nucleotides: 9. Germline V lookup: CDR1 SGHNT, CDR2 YYREEE (reference sequence). Here the CDR3 reads CASSLVGTGSIGNQPQHF. The DNA for the CDR3 is TGTGCCAGCAGCTTGGTAGGGACAGGGTCCATCGGCAATCAGCCCCAGCATTTT.